This T cell receptor beta chain was retrieved from a study of blood T cell repertoires in COVID-19. In the study overall: The analysed material was cDNA or gDNA that came from T cells, B-cell-depleted T cells, or PBMCs.

Original processing notes: Using reference gene primer amplification, nucleated cell counts were estimated. TCRdb keeps only in-frame clones here, not all; method: immunoSEQ multiplex PCR. V and J calls and clone size are given by that table; D and trimming were obtained from the DNA. The sample lists fewer than 650,000 clones, around 90% seen once, with under 8.5% in the top ten. Germline CDR1 and CDR2: GTSNPN and SVGIG (reference sequence). There are 12 residues in the CDR3. V dropped 8 bases and J dropped 2 bases, with 11 bases sitting between them. Sample: peripheral blood. The clonotype originates from a woman between 50 and 59 years old with COVID-19, enrolled during active disease. This chain joins TRBV30 and TRBJ2-3; D is possibly TRBD1 (5 bases). CDR3 loop: CAGSRVTDTQYF. The CDR3 DNA follows: TGTGCCGGGTCCAGGGTCACAGATACGCAGTATTTT. The whole variable domain, remainder taken from reference TRBV30 and TRBJ2-3, is SQTIHQWPATLVQPVGSPLSLECTVEGTSNPNLYWYRQAAGRGLQLLFYSVGIGQISSEVPQNLSASRPQDRQFILSSKKLLLSDSGFYLCAGSRVTDTQYFGPGTRLTVL.